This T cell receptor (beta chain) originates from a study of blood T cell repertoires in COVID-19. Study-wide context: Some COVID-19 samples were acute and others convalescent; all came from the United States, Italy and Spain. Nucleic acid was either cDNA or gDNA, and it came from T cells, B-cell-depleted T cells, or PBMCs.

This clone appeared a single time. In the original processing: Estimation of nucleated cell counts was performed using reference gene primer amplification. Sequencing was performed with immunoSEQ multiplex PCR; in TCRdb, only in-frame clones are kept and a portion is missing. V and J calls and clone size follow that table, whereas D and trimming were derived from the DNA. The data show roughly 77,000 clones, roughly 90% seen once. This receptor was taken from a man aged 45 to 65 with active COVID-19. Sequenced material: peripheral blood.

The CDR3 protein is CASSPPGTSGRAPHNEQFF. The CDR3 DNA follows: TGTGCCAGCTCACCACCAGGGACTAGCGGGAGGGCCCCTCACAATGAGCAGTTCTTC. The J gene is TRBJ2-1, the V gene TRBV18; the match to TRBD2 covers 16 bases. Germline CDR1 is KGHSH and CDR2 is LQKENI. The CDR3 is 19 amino acids. The trim removed 0 bases at V and 5 bases at J, leaving 7 bases unmatched.